This T cell receptor beta chain appears in the sequencing data of a study of spatial heterogeneity in lung cancer. About the study: Matched bulk RNA-seq yielded a T cell transcriptional module score. Counts of TCR transcripts in tumor regions correlated strongly with that score.

From the 5' RACE reads, TCRdb called clonotypes with MiXCR, one entry per CDR3 protein. The sample shows around 3,100 distinct CDR3 sequences, over 10% of them seen only once. The CDR3 is 15 amino acids. V was pared by 8 bases and J by 3 bases, with 8 bases of the junction left unmatched. Germline-derived CDR1 and CDR2 are KGHDR and SFDVKD. This clonotype is medium-sized (0.01 to 0.1%). No antigen is known for it. The time point is: sample taken at primary tumor resection. Overall study results and limits: One measure, the expanded intratumoral alpha and beta TCR count, tracked tumor mutation counts.

The V and J genes are TRBV24-1 and TRBJ2-5, with 10 nucleotides matching TRBD1. This receptor was identified in a female donor with early-stage non-small cell lung cancer. This specimen was lung tumor tissue, taken at surgery. The DNA for the CDR3 is TGTGCCACCAACCCCGGGACAGGGGTAGAAGAGACCCAGTACTTC. This encodes CATNPGTGVEETQYF.